The sequence of this TCR beta chain was determined in a study of blood T cells in healthy people across ages. Study conclusions and caveats: Total diversity from one million sequenced T cells was likely underestimated.

This clonotype was detected only once. What it binds is not known. Combining a sample-barcoded 5' primer with a J-beta primer mix, a second PCR ran for roughly 7 to 12 cycles. All samples gave at least 2.5 million CDR3-containing paired-end reads. TCRdb called the 5' RACE reads again in MiXCR, with one record for every CDR3 protein. The sample contains approximately 360,000 distinct CDR3 sequences, about half of which appear only once. Germline CDR1 and CDR2: SQVTM and ANQGSEA. The CDR3 loop spans 13 amino acids. The ends lost 4 bases at V and 4 bases at J; junction bases unmatched: 3. Source material: blood. The receptor was isolated from a man aged 55 to 70 in good health. The chain joins TRBV29-1 to TRBJ2-1; 8 bases are shared with TRBD2. Here the CDR3 reads CSVGGTRYNEQFF. The CDR3 DNA reads as TGCAGCGTTGGCGGGACTAGGTACAATGAGCAGTTCTTC.